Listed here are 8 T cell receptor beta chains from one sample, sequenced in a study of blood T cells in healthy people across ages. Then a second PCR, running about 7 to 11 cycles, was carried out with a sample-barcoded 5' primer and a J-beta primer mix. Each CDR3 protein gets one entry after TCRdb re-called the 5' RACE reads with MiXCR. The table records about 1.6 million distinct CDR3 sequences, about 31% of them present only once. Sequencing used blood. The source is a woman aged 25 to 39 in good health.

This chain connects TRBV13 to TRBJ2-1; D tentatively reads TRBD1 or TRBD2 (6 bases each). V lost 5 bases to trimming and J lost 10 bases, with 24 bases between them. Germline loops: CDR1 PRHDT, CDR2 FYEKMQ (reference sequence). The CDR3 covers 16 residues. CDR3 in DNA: TGTGCCAGCAGCATCCGTGGGGGCCGGGAGAGGTGGGAGCAGTTCTTC. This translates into CASSIRGGRERWEQFF.

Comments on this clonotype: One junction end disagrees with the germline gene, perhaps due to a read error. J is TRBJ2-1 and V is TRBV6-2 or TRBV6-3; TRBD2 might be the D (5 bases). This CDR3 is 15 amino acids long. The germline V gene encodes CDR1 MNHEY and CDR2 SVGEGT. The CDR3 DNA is TGTGCCAGCAGTTACTCCACCGGGATATTTAATGAGCGGTTCTTC. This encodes CASSYSTGIFNERFF.

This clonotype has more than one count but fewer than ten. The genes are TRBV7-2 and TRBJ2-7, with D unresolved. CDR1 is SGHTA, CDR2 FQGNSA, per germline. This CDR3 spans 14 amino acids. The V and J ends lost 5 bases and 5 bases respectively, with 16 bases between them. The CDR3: CASSVRRHADEQYF. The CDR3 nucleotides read TGTGCCAGCAGCGTGCGCCGACACGCCGACGAGCAGTACTTC.

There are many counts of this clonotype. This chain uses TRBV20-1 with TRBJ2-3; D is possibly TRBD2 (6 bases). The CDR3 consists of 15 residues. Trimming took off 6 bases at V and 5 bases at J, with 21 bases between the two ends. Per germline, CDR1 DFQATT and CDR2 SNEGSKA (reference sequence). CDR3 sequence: CSALNPGSTRDTQYF. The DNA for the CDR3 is TGCAGTGCACTAAACCCCGGGAGCACCAGAGATACGCAGTATTTT.

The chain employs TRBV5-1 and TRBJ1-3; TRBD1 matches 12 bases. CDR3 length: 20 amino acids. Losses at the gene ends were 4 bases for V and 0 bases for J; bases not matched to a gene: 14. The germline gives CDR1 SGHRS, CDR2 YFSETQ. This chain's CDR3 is CASSPNLPGQGASSGNTIYF. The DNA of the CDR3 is TGCGCCAGCAGCCCCAACCTTCCGGGACAGGGGGCCTCCTCTGGAAACACCATATATTTT.

DNA for the CDR3: TGTGCCAGCAGATCAGGGGTTATGAACACTGAAGCTTTCTTT. Translation gives CASRSGVMNTEAFF. V usage is TRBV27 and J usage is TRBJ1-1, with TRBD1 as a possible D gene (6 bases). The ends were cut back, 6 bases at V and 0 bases at J, with 11 bases in the middle. This CDR3 has 14 residues. Germline lookup yields CDR1 MNHEY and CDR2 SMNVEV (reference sequence).

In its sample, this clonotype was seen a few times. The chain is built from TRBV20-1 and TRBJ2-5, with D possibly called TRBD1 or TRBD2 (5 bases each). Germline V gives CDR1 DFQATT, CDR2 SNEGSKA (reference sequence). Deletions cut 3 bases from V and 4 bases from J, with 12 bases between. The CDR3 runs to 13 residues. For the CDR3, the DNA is TGCAGTGCTAGGGGGGAACTATTAGAGACCCAGTACTTC. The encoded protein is CSARGELLETQYF.

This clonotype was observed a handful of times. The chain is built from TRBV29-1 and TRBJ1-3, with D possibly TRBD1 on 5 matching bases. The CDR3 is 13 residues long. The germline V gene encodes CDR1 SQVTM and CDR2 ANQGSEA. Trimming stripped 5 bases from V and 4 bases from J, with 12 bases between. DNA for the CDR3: TGCAGCGTTAGTGGGGCCAAAGGAAACACCATATATTTT. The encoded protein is CSVSGAKGNTIYF.